The entry that follows covers one T cell receptor (beta chain) sequence. Its antigen is unknown. Profiled with immunoSEQ multiplex PCR; TCRdb holds only in-frame clones, not every one. This sample has under 2,000,000 clones; less than 95% occur once, and the top ten carry more than 0.9%. These data are taken from a study of shared clonotypes between healthy human individuals. Study-level results: Rarefaction exposed incomplete sorted-subset sequencing despite large depth. Of the naive CD4 clonotypes, around 5% were shared across a handful of donors.

Naive CD8 populations comprised CD45RO-negative cells positively selected for CCR7, excluding terminally differentiated effector memory CD45RA+ cells. The germline V and J ends were trimmed by 6 bases and 3 bases, with 8 bases remaining between them. Germline V lookup: CDR1 MGHRA, CDR2 YSYEKL. The CDR3 runs to 12 residues. The chain recombines TRBV4-1 with TRBJ1-1, with D tentatively TRBD1 (5 bases). Sequenced input: naive CD8+ T cells sorted from blood. The receptor's source is a man aged 18-30 years in good health. CDR3: CASRGEYTEAFF. In nucleotides, the CDR3 is TGCGCCAGCAGAGGGGAGTACACTGAAGCTTTCTTT.